This TCR beta chain is drawn from a study of blood T cell repertoires in COVID-19. This CDR3 has 16 amino acids. V lost 4 bases and J lost 0; bases outside the gene matches: 5. The germline V gene has CDR1 SNHLY and CDR2 FYNNEI. TCRdb's table, derived via immunoSEQ multiplex PCR, lists solely in-frame clones and lacks some. The sample records about 98,000 clones, about 87% being singletons. This clone showed up just once. The source material was peripheral blood. V gene TRBV2 combines with J gene TRBJ2-2; 7 nucleotides align to TRBD2. The sequence was obtained from a man aged 45 to 65 with active or convalescent COVID-19. Here the CDR3 DNA reads TGTGCCAGCAGTGCTAGCGGTACCGCGAACACCGGGGAGCTGTTTTTT. It codes for CASSASGTANTGELFF.